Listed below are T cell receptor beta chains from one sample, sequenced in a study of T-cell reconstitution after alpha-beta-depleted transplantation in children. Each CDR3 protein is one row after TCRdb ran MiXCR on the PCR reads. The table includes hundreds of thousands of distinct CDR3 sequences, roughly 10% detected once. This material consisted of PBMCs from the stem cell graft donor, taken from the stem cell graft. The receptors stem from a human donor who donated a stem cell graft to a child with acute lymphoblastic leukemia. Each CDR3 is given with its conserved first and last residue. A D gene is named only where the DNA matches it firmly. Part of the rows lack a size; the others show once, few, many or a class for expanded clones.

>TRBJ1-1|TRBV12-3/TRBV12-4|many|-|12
CASSGGGWKAFF
TGTGCCAGCAGTGGAGGGGGGTGGAAAGCTTTCTTT
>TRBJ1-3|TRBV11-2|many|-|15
CASSPRGGSGNTIYF
TGTGCCAGCAGCCCCCGGGGGGGCTCTGGAAACACCATATATTTT
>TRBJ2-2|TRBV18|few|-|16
CASSLRTAKNTGELFF
TGTGCCAGCTCACTGCGAACCGCTAAGAACACCGGGGAGCTGTTTTTT
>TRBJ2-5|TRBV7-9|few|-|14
CASSLIASQETQYF
TGTGCCAGCAGCTTAATCGCCAGCCAAGAGACCCAGTACTTC
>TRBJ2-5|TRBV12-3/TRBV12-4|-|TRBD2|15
CATAMVGGGQETQYF
TGTGCCACCGCGATGGTTGGCGGGGGACAAGAGACCCAGTACTTC
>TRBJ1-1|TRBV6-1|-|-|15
CASSPHPLQDTEAFF
TGTGCCAGCAGTCCCCATCCTCTACAGGACACTGAAGCTTTCTTT
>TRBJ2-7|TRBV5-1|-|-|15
CASSLGRGGPYEQYF
TGCGCCAGCAGCTTGGGGCGGGGTGGTCCCTACGAGCAGTACTTC
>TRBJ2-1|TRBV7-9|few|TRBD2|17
CASSLATSGTSYNEQFF
TGTGCCAGCAGCTTAGCGACTAGCGGGACCTCCTACAATGAGCAGTTCTTC
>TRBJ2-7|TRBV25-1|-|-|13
CASSGLLDYEQYF
TGTGCCAGCAGCGGCTTACTTGACTACGAGCAGTACTTC
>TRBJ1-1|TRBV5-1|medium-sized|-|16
CASSFSAVAGNTEAFF
TGCGCCAGCAGCTTCAGCGCGGTTGCAGGGAACACTGAAGCTTTCTTT
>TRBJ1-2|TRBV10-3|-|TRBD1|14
CAISSGGGNYGYTF
TGTGCCATCAGTTCAGGGGGGGGTAACTATGGCTACACCTTC
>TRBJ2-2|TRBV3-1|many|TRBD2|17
CASSPNPGLANTGELFF
TGTGCCAGCAGCCCGAACCCGGGACTAGCGAACACCGGGGAGCTGTTTTTT
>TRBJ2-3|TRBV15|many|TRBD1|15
CATLPQGDGTDTQYF
TGTGCCACCCTCCCCCAGGGGGATGGCACAGATACGCAGTATTTT
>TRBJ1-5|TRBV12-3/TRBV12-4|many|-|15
CASSSDPTVNQPQHF
TGTGCCAGCAGTTCAGACCCCACGGTCAATCAGCCCCAGCATTTT
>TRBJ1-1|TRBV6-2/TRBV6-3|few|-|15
CASSYGLSVNTEAFF
TGTGCCAGCAGTTACGGGTTGAGCGTAAACACTGAAGCTTTCTTT
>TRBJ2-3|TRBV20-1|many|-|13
CSASSQAGDTQYF
TGCAGTGCTAGTAGTCAGGCAGGAGATACGCAGTATTTT
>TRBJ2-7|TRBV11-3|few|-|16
CASSLGLDGSSYEQYF
TGTGCCAGCAGCTTGGGGTTGGACGGAAGCTCCTACGAGCAGTACTTC
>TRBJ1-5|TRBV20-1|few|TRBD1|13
CSAKRDSHQPQHF
TGCAGTGCTAAACGGGACAGTCATCAGCCCCAGCATTTT
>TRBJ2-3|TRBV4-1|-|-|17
CASSQESRGASTDTQYF
TGCGCCAGCAGCCAAGAATCCCGGGGGGCCAGCACAGATACGCAGTATTTT
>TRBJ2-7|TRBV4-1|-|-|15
CASSQEGTLSYEQYF
TGCGCCAGCAGCCAAGAAGGGACCCTTTCCTACGAGCAGTACTTC
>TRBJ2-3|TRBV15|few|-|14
CATSKEGSGSKQYF
TGTGCCACCAGCAAAGAGGGGAGCGGGTCAAAGCAGTATTTT
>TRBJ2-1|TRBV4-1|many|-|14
CASSGWDSYNEQFF
TGCGCCAGCAGCGGATGGGACTCCTACAATGAGCAGTTCTTC
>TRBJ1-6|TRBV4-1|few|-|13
CASSQVVNSPLHF
TGCGCCAGCAGCCAAGTTGTTAATTCACCCCTCCACTTT
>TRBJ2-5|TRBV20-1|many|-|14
CSAREPGQGETQYF
TGCAGTGCTAGAGAACCCGGGCAGGGGGAGACCCAGTACTTC
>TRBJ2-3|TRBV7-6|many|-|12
CASSIYTDTQYF
TGTGCCAGCAGCATATACACAGATACGCAGTATTTT
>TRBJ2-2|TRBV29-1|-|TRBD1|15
CSVLGQGDRTGELFF
TGCAGCGTTCTGGGACAGGGGGATAGGACCGGGGAGCTGTTTTTT
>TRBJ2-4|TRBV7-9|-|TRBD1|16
CASSQTTGASKNIQYF
TGTGCCAGCAGCCAGACGACAGGGGCTTCCAAAAACATTCAGTACTTC
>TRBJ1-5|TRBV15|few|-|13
CATSNQRNQPQHF
TGTGCCACCAGCAACCAGCGAAATCAGCCCCAGCATTTT
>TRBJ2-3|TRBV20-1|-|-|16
CSASVLSGSHTDTQYF
TGCAGTGCTAGTGTCCTATCTGGGTCACACACAGATACGCAGTATTTT
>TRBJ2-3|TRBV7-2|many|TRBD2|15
CASSLLGTSGNTQYF
TGTGCCAGCAGCTTGTTGGGGACTAGCGGGAATACGCAGTATTTT
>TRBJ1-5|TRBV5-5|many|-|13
CASSLVDHQPQHF
TGTGCCAGCAGCTTAGTCGATCATCAGCCCCAGCATTTT
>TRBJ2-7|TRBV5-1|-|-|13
CASRASGDVEQYF
TGCGCCAGCAGGGCCTCGGGGGATGTCGAGCAGTACTTC
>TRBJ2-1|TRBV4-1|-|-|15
CASSQEGTGSSGQFF
TGCGCCAGCAGCCAAGAGGGGACTGGAAGTTCAGGGCAGTTCTTC
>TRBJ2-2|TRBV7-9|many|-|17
CASSILGPEANTGELFF
-
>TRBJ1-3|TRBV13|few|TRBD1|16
CASSPPGTGIGNTIYF
TGTGCCAGCAGCCCACCCGGGACAGGGATCGGAAACACCATATATTTT
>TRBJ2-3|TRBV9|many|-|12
CASSASTDTQYF
TGTGCCAGCAGCGCTAGCACAGATACGCAGTATTTT
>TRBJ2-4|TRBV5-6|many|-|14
CASSFGTSENIQYF
TGTGCCAGCAGCTTTGGGACTTCAGAAAACATTCAGTACTTC
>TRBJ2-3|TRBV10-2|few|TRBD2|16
CASTRPGTSNTDTQYF
TGCGCCAGCACCCGACCCGGGACTAGTAACACAGATACGCAGTATTTT